This T cell receptor (beta chain) was recorded in a study of blood T cell repertoires in COVID-19 (dated by TCRdb to the early 2020s). At the level of the whole study: The collaborator samples originated in the United States, Italy and Spain and spanned the acute and convalescent phases of COVID-19. The material from the prospective study consisted of cDNA or gDNA derived from T cells, B-cell-depleted T cells, or PBMCs. The dataset comprised deeply sampled blood TCRbeta repertoires from subjects exposed to, actively infected with, or recovered from COVID-19. The repertoires were released in a freely available public database meant as a resource for research on the immune response to SARS-CoV-2. The samples were drawn from two sources: the first 160 participants of the ongoing ImmuneRACE study, and fewer than 1,500 subjects contributed by 6 global collaborators. Sample metadata almost always included a de-identified subject ID, COVID-19 status, age in years and sex. Where available, HLA class I and class II types were taken from metadata supplied by the sample provider and were not determined by assay-based typing.

Details on this clone: Its binding antigen is unknown. The junction and the germline gene differ at one end; a read error may be behind it.

At one collaborating source in Seattle, patients were enrolled during active infection and were followed longitudinally through the course of disease. Collaborating institutions collected whole blood in K2EDTA tubes following their own protocols. For TCRbeta analysis, collaborator samples were shipped as frozen whole blood, as isolated PBMCs, or as DNA extracted from either sample type. From its cysteine to its phenylalanine, the CDR3 spans 12 amino acids. Only CDR3 DNA remains: 36 bases, in frame from the first base. CDR1 and CDR2 (SGHNT, YYREEE) derive from the germline V gene (reference sequence). The immunoSEQ Assay, a bias-controlled multiplex PCR, was used to amplify TCRbeta CDR3 regions from genomic DNA. The authors processed their data as follows. Within the assay, amplification of reference gene primers was used to estimate how many nucleated cells each sample contained. To quantify the absolute abundance of each unique TCRbeta CDR3 rearrangement, sequence reads were collapsed and filtered. For each sample, productive Simpson clonality was calculated by taking the square root of Simpson's diversity index across productive rearrangements. This is the immuneACCESS table as TCRdb keeps it, with only in-frame sequences that have V and J called. A part of the clones is gone; compared with another copy, unresolved V genes explain less than half, and the rest is unexplained. From that table come the V and J calls and clone size; the DNA was used to work out D and trimming. This sample has 300,000 to 400,000 clones in its table, and around 92% of those were observed once. Around 3% of the sample rests with the top ten.

The study at large found these results: Clinical and demographic metadata were provided uncurated, with the amount varying by source and participant.

The receptor was isolated from a woman in her twenties or thirties with COVID-19, enrolled during active disease. The rearrangement joined TRBV5-4 to TRBJ1-4; the junction holds 8 bases that match TRBD1. The sequencing input was peripheral blood. The nucleotide sequence is given as TGTGCCAGCAGCGTTACCCTCTGGACAGGGATTTTT. The translation is CASSVTLWTGIF.